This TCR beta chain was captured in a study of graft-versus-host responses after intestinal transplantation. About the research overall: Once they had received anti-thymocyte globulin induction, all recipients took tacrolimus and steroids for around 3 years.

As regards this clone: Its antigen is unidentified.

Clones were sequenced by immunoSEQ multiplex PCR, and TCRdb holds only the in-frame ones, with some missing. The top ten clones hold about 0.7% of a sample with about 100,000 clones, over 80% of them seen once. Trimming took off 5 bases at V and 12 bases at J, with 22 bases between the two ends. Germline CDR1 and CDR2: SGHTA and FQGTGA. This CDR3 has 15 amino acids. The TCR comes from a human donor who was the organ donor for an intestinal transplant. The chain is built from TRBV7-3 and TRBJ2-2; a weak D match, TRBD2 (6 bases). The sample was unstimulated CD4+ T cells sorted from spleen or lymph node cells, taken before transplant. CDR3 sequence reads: CASSDQGLNKGKLFF. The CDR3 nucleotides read TGTGCCAGCAGCGACCAGGGACTCAACAAGGGGAAGCTGTTTTTT.